A single sample gave rise to the 7 T cell receptor beta chains below, sequenced in a study of brain metastases from non-small cell lung cancer. Only in-frame clones appear in the TCRdb table, and some are missing; sequencing was by immunoSEQ multiplex PCR. The sample carries approximately 2,100 clones, over 75% recorded once. Material: primary lung tumor tissue. These receptor sequences come from a donor older than 35 with non-small cell lung cancer.

The chain recombines TRBV4-2 with TRBJ2-3; D ambiguous. In germline, CDR1 is LGHNA, CDR2 YNFKEQ. The CDR3 extends over 15 amino acids. Trimming took off 4 bases at V and 5 bases at J, with 16 bases between the two ends. CDR3 sequence: CASSPPEGPVDTQYF. CDR3 coding DNA: TGTGCCAGCAGCCCCCCGGAAGGACCCGTAGATACGCAGTATTTT.

This clone appeared once. The chain joins TRBV12-3 or TRBV12-4 to TRBJ1-3; D gene ambiguous. The V end was cut by 5 bases, the J end by 6 bases, with 8 bases between. The CDR3 totals 12 residues. The CDR3 region has the DNA TGTGCCAGCAGTCTTCTGGAAAACACCATATATTTT. It codes for CASSLLENTIYF.

V usage is TRBV7-2 and J usage is TRBJ2-7; D may be TRBD1 (6 bases). The CDR3 is made up of 15 amino acids. Trimming pared 1 base from V and 5 bases from J, leaving 15 bases between. Germline V gives CDR1 SGHTA, CDR2 FQGNSA. CDR3 loop: CASSLVGLGGHEQYF. The CDR3, as DNA: TGTGCCAGCAGCTTAGTAGGTCTTGGGGGCCACGAGCAGTACTTC.

For this clone: Germline is not matched at one junction end, which may reflect a read error. The rearrangement joins TRBV5-6 to TRBJ1-6; tentatively, D is TRBD1 (5 bases). CDR1 is SGHDT, CDR2 YYEEEE, per germline. The length of the CDR3 is 16 residues. The DNA for the CDR3 is TGTGCTAGCAGCTGGGAGGGGAGCTCCTATAATTCACCCCTCCACTTT. Residues: CASSWEGSSYNSPLHF.

The chain recombines TRBV28 with TRBJ1-3; D remains ambiguous. Trimming pared 3 bases from V and 2 bases from J, leaving 2 bases between. The CDR3 has 12 amino acids. Germline loops: CDR1 MDHEN, CDR2 SYDVKM. This CDR3 is CASSLAGNTIYF. For the CDR3, the DNA is TGTGCCAGCAGTTTGGCTGGAAACACCATATATTTT. Full variable domain (outside the CDR3, taken from reference TRBV28 and TRBJ1-3): DVKVTQSSRYLVKRTGEKVFLECVQDMDHENMFWYRQDPGLGLRLIYFSYDVKMKEKGDIPEGYSVSREKKERFSLILESASTNQTSMYLCASSLAGNTIYFGEGSWLTVV.

The rearrangement joins TRBV5-1 to TRBJ2-6; D ambiguous. Germline CDR1 reads SGHRS; CDR2 reads YFSETQ. The V gene lost 4 bases and the J gene lost 1 base, with 3 bases spanning the gap. The CDR3 spans 13 residues. CDR3 nucleotide sequence: TGCGCCAGCAGCGAATCTGGGGCCAACGTCCTGACTTTC. This sequence encodes CASSESGANVLTF. The variable domain in full, with the rest retrieved from reference TRBV5-1 and TRBJ2-6, is KAGVTQTPRYLIKTRGQQVTLSCSPISGHRSVSWYQQTPGQGLQFLFEYFSETQRNKGNFPGRFSGRQFSNSRSEMNVSTLELGDSALYLCASSESGANVLTFGAGSRLTVL.

Concerning this clone itself: The junction and the germline gene differ at one end; a read error may be behind it. Other DNA sequences from this sample encode an identical CDR3 as well. The J gene is TRBJ2-5, the V gene TRBV6-5, with TRBD2 as a possible D gene (6 bases). Looked up from germline, CDR1 is MNHEY and CDR2 is SVGAGI. The CDR3 totals 14 residues. The CDR3: CASSYSAGLETQYF. The CDR3 nucleotides are TGTGCCAGCAGTTACTCTGCGGGGTTGGAGACCCAATACTTC.